This TCR beta chain was observed in a study of CD8+CD57+ T cells in acquired aplastic anemia. V lost 5 bases, J lost 4 bases, and 2 bases stayed unmatched. Germline V gene data show CDR1 as SGHVS and CDR2 as FQNEAQ. This CDR3 region has 12 residues. The TCR beta profiling, which covered VDJ combination and CDR3 sequence, was carried out using genomic DNA as the template. Using its own MiXCR run on the reads, TCRdb lists one record per CDR3 protein. Counted here are 450,000 to 550,000 distinct CDR3 sequences, around 30% occurring once; the ten biggest clones make up less than 0.85%. Patients picked for sequencing had shown CD8+CD57+ cell expansion detected by flow cytometry. Everyone among the patients had severe acquired aplastic anemia.

The V gene is TRBV7-8, the J gene TRBJ2-7; the match to TRBD2 covers 7 bases. The TCR was taken from a human donor with aplastic anemia. The sample comprised sorted CD4+, CD8+, or CD8+CD57+ T cells (not recorded which) from PBMCs. The CDR3 DNA follows: TGTGCCAGCAGCGGGGGGGTTTACGAGCAGTACTTC. Its protein product is CASSGGVYEQYF.